These T cell receptor beta chains were read from a single sample in a study of CXCR3-negative and CXCR3-positive naive CD8 T cells. TCRdb reprocessed the 5' RACE reads and stores each CDR3 protein as one record, lacking DNA. The sample table includes tens of thousands of distinct CDR3 sequences. Specimen: naive CXCR3- CD8+ T cells from blood. Every receptor here comes from a human donor in good health. Some clones in this sample may be carry-over from other donors' samples. Each CDR3 is given with its conserved first and last residue. Fields, in order: V gene, clone size, J gene, CDR3 protein. Rows may omit the clone size; those that give it use once, few, many or a size class.

>TRBV18|-|TRBJ2-2
CASSPPQQVVPGELFF
>TRBV9|-|TRBJ2-1
CASSVEVLAGGGEQFF
>TRBV5-1|-|TRBJ1-1
CASSLEGPNTEAFF
>TRBV7-2|-|TRBJ1-2
CASVPRVNYGYTF
>TRBV10-3|-|TRBJ2-7
CAIKRDSTYEQYF
>TRBV9|-|TRBJ2-3
CASSSRQGSTDTQYF
>TRBV4-1|-|TRBJ2-6
CASSQGAGANVLTF
>TRBV25-1|-|TRBJ2-1
CASSDASGGDNEQFF
>TRBV20-1|-|TRBJ2-7
CSAVGTDLTYEQYF
>TRBV7-9|-|TRBJ2-7
CASAATYEQYF
>TRBV29-1|-|TRBJ2-3
CSVEDFLFRDTDTQYF
>TRBV20-1|-|TRBJ2-5
CAYQIVPALGSSRETQYF
>TRBV12-3/TRBV12-4|-|TRBJ2-1
CASSPRETSGNEQFF
>TRBV5-5|-|TRBJ2-1
CASSLYPGGNYNEQFF
>TRBV20-1|-|TRBJ1-5
CSARDASGTLTGSNQPQHF
>TRBV5-1|-|TRBJ2-7
CASSSSGTYEQYF
>TRBV5-1|-|TRBJ2-7
CASSYRGTDEQYF
>TRBV7-6|-|TRBJ2-7
CASSLGGQAYEQYF
>TRBV7-9|medium-sized|TRBJ2-1
CASSSELREGREQFF